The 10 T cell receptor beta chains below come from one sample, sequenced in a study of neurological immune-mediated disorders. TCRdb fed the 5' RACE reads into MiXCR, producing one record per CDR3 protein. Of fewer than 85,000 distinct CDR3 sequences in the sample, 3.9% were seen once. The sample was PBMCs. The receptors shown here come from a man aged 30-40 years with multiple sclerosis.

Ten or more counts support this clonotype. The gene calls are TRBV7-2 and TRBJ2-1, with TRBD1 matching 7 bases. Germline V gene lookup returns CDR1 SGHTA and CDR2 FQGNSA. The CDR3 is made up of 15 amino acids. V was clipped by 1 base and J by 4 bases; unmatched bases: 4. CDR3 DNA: TGTGCCAGCAGCTTAGATGGACAGGCTTACAATGAGCAGTTCTTC. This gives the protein CASSLDGQAYNEQFF.

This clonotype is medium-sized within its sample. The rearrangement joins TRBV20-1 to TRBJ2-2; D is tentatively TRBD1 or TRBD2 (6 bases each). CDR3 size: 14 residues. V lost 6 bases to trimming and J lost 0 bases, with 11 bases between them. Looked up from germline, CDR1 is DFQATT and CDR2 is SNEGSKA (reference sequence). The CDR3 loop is CSAMGGANTGELFF. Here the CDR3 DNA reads TGCAGTGCAATGGGGGGCGCGAACACCGGGGAGCTGTTTTTT.

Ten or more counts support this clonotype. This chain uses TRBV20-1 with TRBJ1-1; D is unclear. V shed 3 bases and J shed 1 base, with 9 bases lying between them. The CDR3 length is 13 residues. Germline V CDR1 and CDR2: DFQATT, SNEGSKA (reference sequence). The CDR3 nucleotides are TGCAGTGCTAGTAAAAAAGGGAACACTGAAGCTTTCTTT. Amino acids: CSASKKGNTEAFF.

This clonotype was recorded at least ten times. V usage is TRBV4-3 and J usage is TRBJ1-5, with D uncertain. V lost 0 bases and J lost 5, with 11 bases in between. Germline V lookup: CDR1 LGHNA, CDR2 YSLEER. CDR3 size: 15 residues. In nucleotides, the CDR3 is TGCGCCAGCAGCCAAGAGGGCTTCCCGGATCAGCCCCAGCATTTT. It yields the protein CASSQEGFPDQPQHF.

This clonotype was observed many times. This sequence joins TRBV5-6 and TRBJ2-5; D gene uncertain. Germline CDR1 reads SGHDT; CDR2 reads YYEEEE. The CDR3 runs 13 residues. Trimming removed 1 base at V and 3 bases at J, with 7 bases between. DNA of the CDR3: TGTGCCAGCAGCTTGCGCGAAAAAGAGACCCAGTACTTC. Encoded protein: CASSLREKETQYF.

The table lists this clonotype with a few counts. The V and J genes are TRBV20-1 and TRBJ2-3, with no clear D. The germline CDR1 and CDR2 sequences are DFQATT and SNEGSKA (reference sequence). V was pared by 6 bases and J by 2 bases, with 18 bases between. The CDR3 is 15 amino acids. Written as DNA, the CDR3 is TGCAGTGCCGCGAACGGATTTATTACCACAGATACGCAGTATTTT. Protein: CSAANGFITTDTQYF.

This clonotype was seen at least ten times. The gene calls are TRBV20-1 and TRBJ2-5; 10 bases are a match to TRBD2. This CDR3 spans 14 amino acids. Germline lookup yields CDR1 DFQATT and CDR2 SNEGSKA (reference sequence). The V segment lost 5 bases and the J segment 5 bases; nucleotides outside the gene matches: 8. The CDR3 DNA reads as TGCAGTGCTCCTCTTAGCGGGGGGTGGGAGACCCAGTACTTC. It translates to CSAPLSGGWETQYF.

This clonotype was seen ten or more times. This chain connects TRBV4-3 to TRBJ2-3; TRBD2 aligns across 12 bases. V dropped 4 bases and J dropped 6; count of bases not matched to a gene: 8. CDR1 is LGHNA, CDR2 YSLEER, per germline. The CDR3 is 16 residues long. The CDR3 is CASSLLLAGGLDTQYF. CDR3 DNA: TGCGCCAGCAGCCTACTTCTAGCGGGGGGGCTGGATACGCAGTATTTT.

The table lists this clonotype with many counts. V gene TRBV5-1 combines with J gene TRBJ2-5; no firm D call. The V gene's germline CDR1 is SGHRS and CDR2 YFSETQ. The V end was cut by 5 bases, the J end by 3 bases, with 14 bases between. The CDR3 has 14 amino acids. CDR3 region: CASSMGNSEETQYF. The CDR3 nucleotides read TGCGCCAGCAGTATGGGGAACTCAGAAGAGACCCAGTACTTC.

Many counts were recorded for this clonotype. The CDR3 sequence is CASSYHRTGAKNIQYF. CDR3 coding DNA: TGTGCCAGCAGTTACCACCGGACAGGGGCCAAAAACATTCAGTACTTC. The chain uses TRBV6-2 or TRBV6-3 and TRBJ2-4; 8 positions match TRBD1. With 2 bases clipped from V and 1 base from J, the junction kept 4 bases outside the gene matches. The CDR3 spans 16 residues. Per the germline V gene, CDR1 is MNHEY and CDR2 is SVGEGT.